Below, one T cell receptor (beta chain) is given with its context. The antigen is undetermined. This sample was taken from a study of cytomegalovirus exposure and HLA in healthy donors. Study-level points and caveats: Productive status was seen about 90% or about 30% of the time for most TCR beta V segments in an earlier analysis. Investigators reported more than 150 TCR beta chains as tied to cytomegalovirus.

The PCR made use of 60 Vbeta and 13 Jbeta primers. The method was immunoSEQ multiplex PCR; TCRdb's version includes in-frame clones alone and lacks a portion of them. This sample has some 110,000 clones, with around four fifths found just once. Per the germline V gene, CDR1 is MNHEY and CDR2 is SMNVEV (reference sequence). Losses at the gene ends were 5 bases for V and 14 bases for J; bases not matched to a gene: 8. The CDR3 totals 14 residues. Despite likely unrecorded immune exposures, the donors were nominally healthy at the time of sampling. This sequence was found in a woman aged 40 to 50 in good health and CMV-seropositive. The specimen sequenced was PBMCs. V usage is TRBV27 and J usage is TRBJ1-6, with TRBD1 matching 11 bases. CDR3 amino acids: CASSLRDRGTSLHF. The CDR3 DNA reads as TGTGCCAGCAGTCTCCGGGACAGGGGGACTTCCCTCCACTTT.